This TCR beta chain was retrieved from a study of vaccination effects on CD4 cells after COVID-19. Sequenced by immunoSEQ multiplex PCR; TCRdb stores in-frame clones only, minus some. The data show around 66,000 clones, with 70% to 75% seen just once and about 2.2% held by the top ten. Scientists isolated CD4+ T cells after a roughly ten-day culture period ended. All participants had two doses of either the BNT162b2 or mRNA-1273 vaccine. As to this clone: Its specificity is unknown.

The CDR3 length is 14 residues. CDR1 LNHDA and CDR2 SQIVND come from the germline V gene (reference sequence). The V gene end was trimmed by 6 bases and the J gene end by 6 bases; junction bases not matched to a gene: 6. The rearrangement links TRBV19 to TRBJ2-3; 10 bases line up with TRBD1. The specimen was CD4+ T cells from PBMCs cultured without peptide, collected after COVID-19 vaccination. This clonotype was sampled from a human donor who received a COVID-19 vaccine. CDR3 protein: CASRTTGGLDTQYF. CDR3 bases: TGTGCCAGTAGGACGACAGGGGGCTTGGATACGCAGTATTTT.